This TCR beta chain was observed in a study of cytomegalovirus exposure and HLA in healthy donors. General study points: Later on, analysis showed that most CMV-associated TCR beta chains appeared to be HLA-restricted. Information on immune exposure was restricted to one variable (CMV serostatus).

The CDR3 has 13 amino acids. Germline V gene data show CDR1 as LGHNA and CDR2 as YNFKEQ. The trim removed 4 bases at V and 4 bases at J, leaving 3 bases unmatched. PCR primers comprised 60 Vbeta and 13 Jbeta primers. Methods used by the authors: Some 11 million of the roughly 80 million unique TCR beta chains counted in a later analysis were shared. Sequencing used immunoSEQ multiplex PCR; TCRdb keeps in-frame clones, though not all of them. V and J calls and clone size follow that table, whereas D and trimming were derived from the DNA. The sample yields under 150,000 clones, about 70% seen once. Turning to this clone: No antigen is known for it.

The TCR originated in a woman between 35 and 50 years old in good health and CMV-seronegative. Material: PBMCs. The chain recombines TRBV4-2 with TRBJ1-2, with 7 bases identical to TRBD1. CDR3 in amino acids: CASSPGQTYGYTF. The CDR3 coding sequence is TGTGCCAGCAGCCCGGGACAGACCTATGGCTACACCTTC.